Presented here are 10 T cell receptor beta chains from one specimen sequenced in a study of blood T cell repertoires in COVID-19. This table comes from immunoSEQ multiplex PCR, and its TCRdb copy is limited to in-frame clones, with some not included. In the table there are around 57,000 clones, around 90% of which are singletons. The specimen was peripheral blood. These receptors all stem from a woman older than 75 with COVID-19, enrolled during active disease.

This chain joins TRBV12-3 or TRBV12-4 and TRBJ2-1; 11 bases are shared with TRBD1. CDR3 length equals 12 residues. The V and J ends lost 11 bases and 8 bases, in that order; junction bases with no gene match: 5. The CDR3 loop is CAGGQGAYEQFF. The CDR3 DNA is TGTGCCGGTGGACAGGGGGCCTATGAGCAGTTCTTC.

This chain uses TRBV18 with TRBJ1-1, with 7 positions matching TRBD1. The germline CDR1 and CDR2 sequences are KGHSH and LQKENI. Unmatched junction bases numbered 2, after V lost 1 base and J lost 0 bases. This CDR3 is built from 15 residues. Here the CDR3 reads CASSPHTGVNTEAFF. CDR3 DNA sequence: TGTGCCAGCTCACCACACACAGGGGTGAACACTGAAGCTTTCTTT.

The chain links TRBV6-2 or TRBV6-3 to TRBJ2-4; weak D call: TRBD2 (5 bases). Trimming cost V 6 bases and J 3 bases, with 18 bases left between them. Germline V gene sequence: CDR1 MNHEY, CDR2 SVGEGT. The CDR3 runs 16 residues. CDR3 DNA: TGTGCCAGCAGCCCGGACTTTCTGAGGGACAAAAACATTCAGTACTTC. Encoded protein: CASSPDFLRDKNIQYF.

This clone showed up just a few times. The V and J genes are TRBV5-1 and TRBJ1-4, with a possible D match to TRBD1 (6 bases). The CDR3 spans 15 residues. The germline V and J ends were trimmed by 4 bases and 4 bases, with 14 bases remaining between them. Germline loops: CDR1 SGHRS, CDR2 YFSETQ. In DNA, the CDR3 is TGCGCCAGCAGCGCCGGACAGAGCTTTAATGAAAAACTGTTTTTT. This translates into CASSAGQSFNEKLFF.

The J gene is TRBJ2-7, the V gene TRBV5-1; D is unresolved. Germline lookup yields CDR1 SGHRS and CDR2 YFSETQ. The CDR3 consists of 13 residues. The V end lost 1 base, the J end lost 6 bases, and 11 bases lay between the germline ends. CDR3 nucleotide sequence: TGCGCCAGCAGCTTGCAGGCCGGTGGCGAGCAGTACTTC. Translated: CASSLQAGGEQYF.

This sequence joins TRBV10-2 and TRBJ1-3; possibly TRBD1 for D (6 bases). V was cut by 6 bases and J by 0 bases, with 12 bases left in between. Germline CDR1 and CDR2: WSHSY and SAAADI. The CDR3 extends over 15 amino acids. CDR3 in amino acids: CASRHRDNSGNTIYF. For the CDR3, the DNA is TGCGCCAGCAGGCACCGGGACAACTCTGGAAACACCATATATTTT.

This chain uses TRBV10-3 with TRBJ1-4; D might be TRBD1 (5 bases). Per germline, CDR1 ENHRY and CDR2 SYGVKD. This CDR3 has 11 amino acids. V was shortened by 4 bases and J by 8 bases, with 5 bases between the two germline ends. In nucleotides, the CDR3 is TGTGCCATCAGTGCAGGGGAAAAACTGTTTTTT. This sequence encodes CAISAGEKLFF.

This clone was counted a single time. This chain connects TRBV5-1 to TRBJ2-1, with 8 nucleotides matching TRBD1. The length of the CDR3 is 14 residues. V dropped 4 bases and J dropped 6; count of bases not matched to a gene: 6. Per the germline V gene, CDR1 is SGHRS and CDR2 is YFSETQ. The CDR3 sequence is CASSTDRGFNEQFF. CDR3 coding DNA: TGCGCCAGCAGCACCGACAGGGGCTTCAATGAGCAGTTCTTC.

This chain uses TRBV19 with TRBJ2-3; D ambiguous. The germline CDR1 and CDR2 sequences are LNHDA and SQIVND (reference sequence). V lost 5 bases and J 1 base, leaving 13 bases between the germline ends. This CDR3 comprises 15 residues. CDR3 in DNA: TGTGCCAGTAGTCCTGCCGGGTCCGGCACAGATACGCAGTATTTT. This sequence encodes CASSPAGSGTDTQYF.

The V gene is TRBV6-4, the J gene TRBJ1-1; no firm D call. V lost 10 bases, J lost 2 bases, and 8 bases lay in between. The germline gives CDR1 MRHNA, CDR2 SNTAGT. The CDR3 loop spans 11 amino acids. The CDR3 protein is CATKFNTEAFF. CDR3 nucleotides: TGTGCCACCAAATTCAACACTGAAGCTTTCTTT.